Described below is a single T cell receptor beta chain sequence and its context. The CDR3 runs 15 residues. CDR1 and CDR2 (germline): LGHDT, YNNKEL (reference sequence). V dropped 4 bases and J dropped 6 bases, with 15 bases sitting between them. Assay used: immunoSEQ multiplex PCR; TCRdb lists only in-frame clones, some missing. The sample includes roughly 160,000 clones, around four fifths seen only once; the top ten take 10% to 15%. This record comes from a study of blood T cell repertoires in COVID-19. At the level of the study: Sites in the United States, Italy and Spain provided acute and convalescent COVID-19 samples.

Participants' own reports of clinical history determined their cohort assignment. The genes are TRBV3-1 (or the pseudogene TRBV3-2) and TRBJ2-2; D might be TRBD2 (6 bases). The TCR sequence derives from a woman aged 55 to 70 who had recovered from COVID-19. The sequenced material came from PBMCs or T cells enriched from blood (not recorded which). The CDR3 DNA sequence: TGTGCCAGCAGCCCCTCGGAGGGCGCACCCGGGGAGCTGTTTTTT. This sequence encodes CASSPSEGAPGELFF.